These T cell receptor beta chains were read from a single sample in a study of blood T cell repertoires in COVID-19. The repertoire was sequenced with immunoSEQ multiplex PCR; TCRdb's copy has only in-frame clones and lacks some. The sample consists of about 240,000 clones, approximately 90% of them appearing once. The material sequenced was peripheral blood. The source is a man aged 55 to 70 who had recovered from COVID-19. Both conserved end residues are part of each CDR3. Each record gives: clone size, J gene, D gene, V gene, CDR3 protein, CDR3 DNA. A D gene is named only where the DNA matches it firmly. Clone size is shown for a subset of rows, as once, few, many or a class of expanded clone.

once	TRBJ2-2	-	TRBV27	CASSLNPRGAVYTGELFF	TGTGCCAGCAGTTTGAATCCCCGGGGGGCCGTTTACACCGGGGAGCTGTTTTTT
-	TRBJ2-1	-	TRBV12-3/TRBV12-4	CAIGPYNEQFF	TGTGCCATTGGGCCTTACAATGAGCAGTTCTTC
once	TRBJ2-2	TRBD1	TRBV24-1	CATSDGQGPGELFF	TGTGCCACCAGTGATGGACAGGGGCCCGGGGAGCTGTTTTTT
few	TRBJ1-1	-	TRBV5-6	CASSRQVMNTEAFF	TGTGCCAGCAGCCGACAGGTCATGAACACTGAAGCTTTCTTT
-	TRBJ1-2	TRBD1	TRBV20-1	CSASPLSSGQGNYGYTF	TGCAGTGCTAGTCCGCTTAGCTCGGGACAGGGAAACTATGGCTACACCTTC
-	TRBJ1-1	-	TRBV5-1	CASSVTDTYTEAFF	TGCGCCAGCAGCGTTACCGACACCTACACTGAAGCTTTCTTT
-	TRBJ1-6	-	TRBV27	CASRDSNSPLHF	TGTGCCAGCCGGGACTCTAATTCACCCCTCCACTTT
few	TRBJ2-6	-	TRBV15	CATSKQDSYSGANVLTF	TGTGCCACCAGCAAACAGGACAGCTACTCTGGGGCCAACGTCCTGACTTTC
-	TRBJ2-2	-	TRBV10-3	CAISETQPGGELFF	TGTGCCATCAGTGAAACACAACCAGGGGGGGAGCTGTTTTTT
once	TRBJ2-4	-	TRBV19	CASNEDRNLAKNIQYF	TGTGCCAGTAACGAGGACAGAAACCTAGCCAAAAACATTCAGTACTTC
-	TRBJ2-1	TRBD1	TRBV29-1	CSVVGQDRGEQFF	TGCAGCGTTGTTGGACAGGATAGGGGTGAGCAGTTCTTC
-	TRBJ2-7	TRBD1	TRBV7-9	CASSLDRDRVREQYF	TGTGCCAGCAGCTTAGACCGGGACAGGGTGCGCGAGCAGTACTTC
-	TRBJ2-1	-	TRBV6-5	CASNGGTASYNEQFF	TGTGCCAGCAACGGCGGGACCGCTTCCTACAATGAGCAGTTCTTC